These 3 T cell receptor beta chains were sequenced from one sample in a study of cytomegalovirus exposure and HLA in healthy donors. The PCR used 60 Vbeta and 13 Jbeta primers. Measured with immunoSEQ multiplex PCR; TCRdb has only the in-frame clones, and not every one. Of about 130,000 clones in the sample, 60% to 85% were seen once. Sequenced material: PBMCs. The receptors originated from a woman aged 40 to 50 in good health and CMV-seronegative.

CDR3 in amino acids: CAWSRPPGNYEQYF. The CDR3 DNA is TGTGCCTGGAGTCGCCCCCCGGGGAACTACGAGCAGTACTTC. The chain has TRBV30 and TRBJ2-7; TRBD2 is a possible D gene (5 bases). V was cut by 2 bases and J by 3 bases, with 14 bases left in between. The CDR3 has 14 amino acids. CDR1 is GTSNPN, CDR2 SVGIG, per germline (reference sequence).

Of note for this clone: The junction does not match germline at one end; this may be a read error. The rearrangement uses TRBV7-9 and TRBJ1-1; the match to TRBD1 covers 10 bases. The length of the CDR3 is 17 residues. Germline-derived CDR1 and CDR2 are SEHNR and FQNEAQ (reference sequence). In DNA, the CDR3 is TGTTCCAGCAGCTTAGGGGAGGGACAGGGGACGAACACTGAAGCTTTCTTT. This gives the protein CSSSLGEGQGTNTEAFF.

The chain joins TRBV10-1 to TRBJ2-1; 9 bases fit TRBD2. V gave up 7 bases and J gave up 8 bases; unmatched junction bases: 15. CDR3 length: 16 residues. The germline V gene has CDR1 WNHNN and CDR2 SYGVQD (reference sequence). This CDR3 is CASTGNLRGGCDEQFF. The CDR3 nucleotides read TGCGCCAGCACGGGAAATTTGCGGGGGGGTTGCGATGAGCAGTTCTTC.